The T cell receptor (beta chain) under discussion was sequenced for a study of blood T cell repertoires in COVID-19. Study details: Acute-phase and convalescent COVID-19 samples originated in the United States, Italy and Spain.

The method was immunoSEQ multiplex PCR; TCRdb's version includes in-frame clones alone and lacks a portion of them. The repertoire includes approximately 200,000 clones, around 94% of them detected once, and roughly 0.76% sits in the top ten. The germline V and J ends were trimmed by 6 bases and 0 bases, with 14 bases remaining between them. The CDR3 is 15 amino acids. In germline, CDR1 is LNHDA, CDR2 SQIVND (reference sequence). Patients of the Seattle cohort, enrolled during active infection, were followed longitudinally. V usage is TRBV19 and J usage is TRBJ1-1; D possibly corresponds to TRBD1 (6 bases). This TCR came from a man in his thirties or forties with COVID-19, enrolled during active disease. The sample comprised peripheral blood. CDR3 coding DNA: TGTGCCAGTAGCGGGCAGGGGAGCCTGAACACTGAAGCTTTCTTT. This encodes CASSGQGSLNTEAFF.